This passage covers 31 T cell receptor beta chains from one sample sequenced in a study of TIL therapy for anti-PD-1-resistant metastatic lung cancer. The sample's time point: pre-treatment sample, taken before nivolumab and TIL therapy. The tumor samples were excised metastases, mostly pleural nodules or supraclavicular lymph nodes. The immunoSEQ assay was v3. Sequencing was performed with immunoSEQ multiplex PCR; in TCRdb, only in-frame clones are kept and a portion is missing. Among about 50,000 clones listed, less than 85% were seen once. The sequencing used tumor tissue, collected at baseline. The receptors originated from a person between 30 and 80 years old with non-small cell lung cancer.

V gene TRBV7-2 combines with J gene TRBJ2-2; D is uncertain. This CDR3 has 14 residues. V lost 3 bases and J lost 4, with 9 bases in between. CDR1 is SGHTA, CDR2 FQGNSA, per germline. In DNA form, the CDR3 reads TGTGCCAGCAGCTTGGCCAGACCCACCGGGGAGCTGTTTTTT. Protein: CASSLARPTGELFF. Full variable domain (rest looked up from reference TRBV7-2 and TRBJ2-2): GAGVSQSPSNKVTEKGKDVELRCDPISGHTALYWYRQSLGQGLEFLIYFQGNSAPDKSGLPSDRFSAERTGGSVSTLTIQRTQQEDSAVYLCASSLARPTGELFFGEGSRLTVL.

The V and J genes are TRBV11-1 and TRBJ2-7; D may be TRBD2 (6 bases). The CDR3 is 15 residues long. The germline V gene encodes CDR1 SGHAT and CDR2 FQDESV (reference sequence). The V end lost 1 base, the J end lost 0 bases, and 10 bases lay between the germline ends. The CDR3 bases are TGTGCCAGCAGCTTAGTCCCTAGCGCCTCCTACGAGCAGTACTTC. Translation: CASSLVPSASYEQYF.

The genes are TRBV6-6 and TRBJ2-3; TRBD2 matches at 8 bases. V was pared by 11 bases and J by 5 bases, with 9 bases of the junction left unmatched. This CDR3 has 13 amino acids. The V gene's germline CDR1 is MNHNY and CDR2 SVGAGI (reference sequence). The CDR3 loop is CAGREGPGDTQYF. The CDR3 DNA reads as TGTGCCGGCCGGGAGGGCCCAGGAGATACGCAGTATTTT.

The chain joins TRBV19 to TRBJ1-2; TRBD1 matches at 9 bases. The CDR3 is 15 residues long. From germline, CDR1 is LNHDA and CDR2 SQIVND (reference sequence). Losses at the gene ends were 7 bases for V and 6 bases for J; bases not matched to a gene: 12. The CDR3 loop reads CASMGTRTGDDGYTF. CDR3 DNA: TGTGCCAGTATGGGAACCCGGACAGGGGATGATGGCTACACCTTC.

The V and J genes are TRBV5-6 and TRBJ2-5; D is unclear. Trimming removed 3 bases from V and 1 base from J, with 7 bases in between. Germline V CDR1 and CDR2: SGHDT, YYEEEE. The CDR3 totals 13 residues. The CDR3 DNA follows: TGTGCCAGCAGCTCGAGCATCCAAGAGACCCAGTACTTC. This codes for CASSSSIQETQYF.

The V call is TRBV9, the J call TRBJ2-1; 7 nucleotides align to TRBD1. The CDR3 runs 14 residues. Germline-derived CDR1 and CDR2 are SGDLS and YYNGEE. With V trimmed by 0 bases and J by 8 bases, 5 bases remained unmatched. The CDR3 bases are TGTGCCAGCAGCGTAGTTCAGGGGGTCCATGAGCAGTTCTTC. This sequence encodes CASSVVQGVHEQFF. Full variable domain (outside the CDR3, taken from reference TRBV9 and TRBJ2-1): DSGVTQTPKHLITATGQRVTLRCSPRSGDLSVYWYQQSLDQGLQFLIQYYNGEERAKGNILERFSAQQFPDLHSELNLSSLELGDSALYFCASSVVQGVHEQFFGPGTRLTVL.

This sequence joins TRBV21-1 and TRBJ1-3; the table calls TRBD1, which could not be checked here. TRBV21-1 is tagged as a pseudogene. This CDR3 has 18 amino acids. CDR3 sequence (DNA): TGTGCCAGCAGCAAGGGGCCAAGGGGATTTAAGACTGGAAACACCATATATTTT. It translates to CASSKGPRGFKTGNTIYF.

The chain couples TRBV10-3 to TRBJ2-1; TRBD2 aligns across 8 bases. The CDR3 length is 16 residues. Germline CDR1 and CDR2: ENHRY and SYGVKD. The trim removed 8 bases at V and 0 bases at J, leaving 9 bases unmatched. For the CDR3, the DNA is TGTGCCATCCAATCGGCTAGCGGGCGCTCCTACAATGAGCAGTTCTTC. Encoded protein: CAIQSASGRSYNEQFF.

The V gene is TRBV19, the J gene TRBJ2-2; possible D gene TRBD2, 6 bases. CDR3 length: 14 amino acids. The V end was cut by 3 bases, the J end by 2 bases, with 7 bases between. Germline CDR1 LNHDA, CDR2 SQIVND (reference sequence). This CDR3 reads CASSMEGNTGELFF. The DNA for the CDR3 is TGTGCCAGTAGTATGGAGGGAAACACCGGGGAGCTGTTTTTT.

This clone was counted a single time. J is TRBJ2-4 and V is TRBV7-9; D may be TRBD1 (6 bases). The CDR3 length is 14 residues. V dropped 5 bases and J dropped 5 bases, with 13 bases sitting between them. Per germline, CDR1 SEHNR and CDR2 FQNEAQ (reference sequence). For the CDR3, the DNA is TGTGCCAGCAGCCGCCCGCAGGGGCAAAACATTCAGTACTTC. Amino acid sequence: CASSRPQGQNIQYF.

This rearrangement joins TRBV27 to TRBJ1-5, with a weak D call TRBD1 (5 bases). The length of the CDR3 is 14 residues. V shed 3 bases and J shed 1 base, with 7 bases lying between them. CDR1 MNHEY and CDR2 SMNVEV come from the germline V gene (reference sequence). The CDR3 protein is CASSFRDSNQPQHF. Written as DNA, the CDR3 is TGTGCCAGCAGTTTCCGGGACAGCAATCAGCCCCAGCATTTT.

The chain carries TRBV21-1 and TRBJ1-3; TRBD1 is the table's D call and was not checked against the DNA. TRBV21-1 is flagged as a pseudogene. The CDR3 runs to 20 residues. Written as DNA, the CDR3 is TGTGCCAGCAGCGCAAAGCCATATACCCGGACAGGGGGAAGTAGAAACACCATATATTTT. Translating it yields CASSAKPYTRTGGSRNTIYF.

The CDR3 region is CASSERDQPQHF. Here the CDR3 DNA reads TGTGCCAGCAGCGAAAGGGATCAGCCCCAGCATTTT. This rearrangement joins TRBV6-1 to TRBJ1-5; D remains ambiguous. The germline V gene encodes CDR1 MNHNS and CDR2 SASEGT. The CDR3 spans 12 residues. Trimming left V 6 bases short and J 5 bases short, with 8 bases between.

The J gene is TRBJ2-7, the V gene TRBV2; no definite D call. Looked up from germline, CDR1 is SNHLY and CDR2 is FYNNEI. This CDR3 region has 17 residues. With 1 base removed from V and 3 bases from J, the gap between germline ends came to 19 bases. The CDR3, as DNA: TGTGCCAGCAGTGAAGATTGGCCAGACACTGCACACTACGAGCAGTACTTC. It translates to CASSEDWPDTAHYEQYF.

The rearrangement links TRBV9 to TRBJ1-2; D is possibly TRBD1 (6 bases). The V gene lost 3 bases and the J gene lost 6 bases, with 12 bases spanning the gap. The CDR3 consists of 13 residues. Germline loops: CDR1 SGDLS, CDR2 YYNGEE. Here the CDR3 DNA reads TGTGCCAGCAGCGACCAAGGGGGTGATGGCTACACCTTC. As protein: CASSDQGGDGYTF.

This clone was counted once. V gene TRBV5-1 combines with J gene TRBJ2-2; tentatively, D is TRBD2 (5 bases). Germline CDR1 is SGHRS and CDR2 is YFSETQ. This CDR3 contains 15 residues. Deletions cut 0 bases from V and 5 bases from J, with 11 bases between. CDR3 residues: CASSLEKRRTGELFF. DNA for the CDR3: TGCGCCAGCAGCTTGGAAAAACGGAGGACCGGGGAGCTGTTTTTT.

The J gene is TRBJ1-4, the V gene TRBV5-6; no clear D. The V and J ends lost 2 bases and 8 bases respectively, with 7 bases between them. The CDR3 has 12 residues. Looked up from germline, CDR1 is SGHDT and CDR2 is YYEEEE. For the CDR3, the DNA is TGTGCCAGCAGCTTCGGAGGAGAAAAACTGTTTTTT. It encodes CASSFGGEKLFF. Full variable domain (missing parts from reference TRBV5-6 and TRBJ1-4): DAGVTQSPTHLIKTRGQQVTLRCSPKSGHDTVSWYQQALGQGPQFIFQYYEEEERQRGNFPDRFSGHQFPNYSSELNVNALLLGDSALYLCASSFGGEKLFFGSGTQLSVL.

The J gene is TRBJ2-3, the V gene TRBV6-4, with 8 bases aligning to TRBD2. Looked up from germline, CDR1 is MRHNA and CDR2 is SNTAGT. The CDR3 totals 15 residues. Trimming at V came to 2 bases and at J to 0 bases, leaving 1 base not matched to a gene. The CDR3 region is CASSDVAGSTDTQYF. The DNA of the CDR3 is TGTGCCAGCAGTGACGTAGCGGGGAGCACAGATACGCAGTATTTT.

By share, this clone counts as medium-sized. This chain joins TRBV4-3 and TRBJ1-3; 8 bases agree with TRBD1. With 5 bases clipped from V and 0 bases from J, the junction kept 3 bases outside the gene matches. The CDR3 is 15 residues long. Germline V CDR1 and CDR2: LGHNA, YSLEER. CDR3 sequence reads: CASSDGQGSGNTIYF. The CDR3 region has the DNA TGCGCCAGCAGCGACGGACAGGGCTCTGGAAACACCATATATTTT.

This rearrangement joins TRBV2 to TRBJ2-7; D is tentatively TRBD1 or TRBD2 (5 bases each). Per germline, CDR1 SNHLY and CDR2 FYNNEI. V was pared by 5 bases and J by 1 base, with 12 bases between. This CDR3 has 14 amino acids. CDR3 sequence (DNA): TGTGCCAGCAGTCCCGGGACCGATTCCTACGAGCAGTACTTC. Translated: CASSPGTDSYEQYF. Complete variable domain (other parts from reference TRBV2 and TRBJ2-7): EPEVTQTPSHQVTQMGQEVILRCVPISNHLYFYWYRQILGQKVEFLVSFYNNEISEKSEIFDDQFSVERPDGSNFTLKIRSTKLEDSAMYFCASSPGTDSYEQYFGPGTRLTVT.

CDR3 region: CASSQPGLGLFGQYF. CDR3 nucleotide sequence: TGTGCCAGCAGCCAACCGGGACTAGGATTGTTTGGGCAGTACTTC. The gene calls are TRBV4-2 and TRBJ2-7, with 8 bases fitting TRBD2. The CDR3 consists of 15 residues. With 2 bases clipped from V and 9 bases from J, the junction kept 12 bases outside the gene matches. CDR1 is LGHNA and CDR2 is YNFKEQ in the germline V gene.

This clone was detected only a few times. The gene calls are TRBV5-4 and TRBJ2-2, with TRBD2 identical over 10 bases. Germline V gives CDR1 SGHNT, CDR2 YYREEE (reference sequence). V lost 0 bases, J lost 3 bases, and 8 bases stayed unmatched. The CDR3 length is 18 residues. As DNA, the CDR3 is TGTGCCAGCAGCTTGGCGGCCGGGACTAGCGCCTACACCGGGGAGCTGTTTTTT. Protein sequence: CASSLAAGTSAYTGELFF.

This clone came up once. The V and J genes are TRBV2 and TRBJ1-1; tentatively, D is TRBD1 (5 bases). Germline loops: CDR1 SNHLY, CDR2 FYNNEI. The CDR3 is made up of 15 amino acids. The ends were cut back, 7 bases at V and 1 base at J, with 16 bases in the middle. CDR3 DNA sequence: TGTGCCAGCAAATCCTCGGACACTAAGAACACTGAAGCTTTCTTT. Its protein is CASKSSDTKNTEAFF.

This clone came up once. This chain links TRBV2 with TRBJ2-7; 8 nucleotides align to TRBD1. Germline trimming cut 5 bases from V and 4 bases from J; bases unmatched to any gene: 7. Germline V gene lookup returns CDR1 SNHLY and CDR2 FYNNEI. The CDR3 is 14 residues long. The CDR3 protein is CASSPAGQGYEQYF. CDR3 DNA: TGTGCCAGCAGTCCCGCTGGACAGGGATACGAGCAGTACTTC. Complete variable domain (other parts from reference TRBV2 and TRBJ2-7): EPEVTQTPSHQVTQMGQEVILRCVPISNHLYFYWYRQILGQKVEFLVSFYNNEISEKSEIFDDQFSVERPDGSNFTLKIRSTKLEDSAMYFCASSPAGQGYEQYFGPGTRLTVT.

The chain carries TRBV5-8 and TRBJ2-3; no definite D call. Germline V gene sequence: CDR1 SGHTS, CDR2 YDEGEE. V dropped 4 bases and J dropped 2 bases, with 14 bases sitting between them. CDR3 length equals 15 residues. In nucleotides, the CDR3 is TGTGCCAGCAGCCTCGGACCGACCTTCACAGATACGCAGTATTTT. This translates into CASSLGPTFTDTQYF. The entire variable domain, with the rest obtained from reference TRBV5-8 and TRBJ2-3, is as follows: EAGVTQSPTHLIKTRGQQATLRCSPISGHTSVYWYQQALGLGLQFLLWYDEGEERNRGNFPPRFSGRQFPNYSSELNVNALELEDSALYLCASSLGPTFTDTQYFGPGTRLTVL.

This chain links TRBV29-1 with TRBJ2-5; no clear D. V was shortened by 7 bases and J by 1 base, with 7 bases between the two germline ends. Germline V gene lookup returns CDR1 SQVTM and CDR2 ANQGSEA. The CDR3 consists of 11 residues. The CDR3 nucleotides read TGCAGCGCCGACCTCCAAGAGACCCAGTACTTC. Translated: CSADLQETQYF.

The chain employs TRBV19 and TRBJ2-7; D possibly corresponds to TRBD2 (5 bases). This CDR3 has 15 residues. In germline, CDR1 is LNHDA, CDR2 SQIVND (reference sequence). Trimming left V 4 bases short and J 0 bases short, with 13 bases between. In DNA form, the CDR3 reads TGTGCCAGTAGTAACCCCGGACTCCGCTCCTACGAGCAGTACTTC. Its protein is CASSNPGLRSYEQYF.

This clone came up once. This chain links TRBV19 with TRBJ1-4, with 10 bases that match TRBD1. Germline V gives CDR1 LNHDA, CDR2 SQIVND (reference sequence). V gave up 8 bases and J gave up 8 bases; unmatched junction bases: 2. The CDR3 length is 12 residues. The CDR3 protein is CASGDRGEKLFF. The CDR3 DNA reads TGTGCCAGTGGGGACAGGGGAGAAAAACTGTTTTTT.

This rearrangement joins TRBV10-1 to TRBJ2-1, with 12 bases fitting TRBD2. The CDR3 has 17 amino acids. CDR1 WNHNN and CDR2 SYGVQD come from the germline V gene (reference sequence). J lost 0 bases, V lost 10 bases, and 10 bases had no gene match. CDR3 bases: TGCGCCACCAAGACTAGCGGGGGCCGGAGCTCCTACAATGAGCAGTTCTTC. Protein product: CATKTSGGRSSYNEQFF.

The V call is TRBV7-9, the J call TRBJ1-1; D ambiguous. The CDR3 length is 13 residues. V dropped 5 bases and J dropped 1 base, with 8 bases sitting between them. The germline gives CDR1 SEHNR, CDR2 FQNEAQ (reference sequence). CDR3 sequence: CASSPPGNTEAFF. The DNA of the CDR3 is TGTGCCAGCAGCCCTCCGGGGAACACTGAAGCTTTCTTT.

The table lists this clone with a few counts. The rearrangement uses TRBV7-2 and TRBJ2-7, with 10 bases aligning to TRBD2. Germline V gives CDR1 SGHTA, CDR2 FQGNSA. Unmatched junction bases numbered 7, after V lost 1 base and J lost 7 bases. CDR3 size: 15 residues. The CDR3 here is CASSLVPSGSGEQYF. As DNA, the CDR3 is TGTGCCAGCAGCTTAGTGCCTAGCGGGAGTGGTGAGCAGTACTTC. Full variable domain (missing parts from reference TRBV7-2 and TRBJ2-7): GAGVSQSPSNKVTEKGKDVELRCDPISGHTALYWYRQSLGQGLEFLIYFQGNSAPDKSGLPSDRFSAERTGGSVSTLTIQRTQQEDSAVYLCASSLVPSGSGEQYFGPGTRLTVT.